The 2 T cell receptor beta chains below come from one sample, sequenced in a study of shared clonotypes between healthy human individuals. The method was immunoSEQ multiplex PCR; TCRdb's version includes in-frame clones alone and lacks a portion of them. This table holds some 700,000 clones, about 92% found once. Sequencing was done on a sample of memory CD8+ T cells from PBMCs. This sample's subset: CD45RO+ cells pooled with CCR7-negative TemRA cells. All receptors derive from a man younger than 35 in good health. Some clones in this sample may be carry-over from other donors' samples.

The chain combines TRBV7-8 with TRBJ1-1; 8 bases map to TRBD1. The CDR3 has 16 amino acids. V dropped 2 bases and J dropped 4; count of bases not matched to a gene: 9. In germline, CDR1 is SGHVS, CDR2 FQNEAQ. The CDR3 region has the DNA TGTGCCAGCAGCTTACTGGACAGGGAAGTCAGCACTGAAGCTTTCTTT. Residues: CASSLLDREVSTEAFF.

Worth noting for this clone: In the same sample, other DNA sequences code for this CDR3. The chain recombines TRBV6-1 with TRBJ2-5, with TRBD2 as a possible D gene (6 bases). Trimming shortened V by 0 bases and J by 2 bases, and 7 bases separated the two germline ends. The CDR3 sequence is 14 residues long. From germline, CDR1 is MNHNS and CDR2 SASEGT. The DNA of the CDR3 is TGTGCCAGCAGTGAAGCCGGGGGTCAAGAGACCCAGTACTTC. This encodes CASSEAGGQETQYF.